This is a list of T cell receptor beta chains from one sample in a study of identical twins. A single record per CDR3 protein comes from TCRdb applying MiXCR to the 5' RACE reads. Of some 690,000 distinct CDR3 sequences listed, around 20% are singletons. These data are also associated with another study on T cells expressing NK-cell markers.

The specimen was PBMCs. The receptors originated from a woman younger than 30 in good health. Each CDR3 is given with its conserved first and last residue. A D gene is named only where the DNA matches it firmly. Clone size is shown for a subset of rows, as once, few, many or a class of expanded clone.

D gene	CDR3 length	V gene	J gene	clone size	CDR3 protein	CDR3 DNA
TRBD1	14	TRBV10-3	TRBJ2-1	many	CAISGTGGIHEQFF	TGTGCCATCAGCGGGACAGGGGGAATACATGAGCAGTTCTTC
TRBD2	15	TRBV12-3/TRBV12-4	TRBJ2-1	few	CASSSGGDEDNEQFF	TGTGCCAGCAGTTCTGGGGGGGATGAGGACAATGAGCAGTTCTTC
.	13	TRBV9	TRBJ2-5	.	CASSVSLGETQYF	TGTGCCAGCAGCGTATCCCTAGGGGAGACCCAGTACTTC
.	14	TRBV29-1	TRBJ2-7	.	CSVEDRQGKHEQYF	TGCAGCGTTGAAGACCGCCAGGGGAAGCACGAGCAGTACTTC
TRBD1	15	TRBV5-5	TRBJ1-1	many	CASSSMPGQLAEAFF	TGTGCCAGCAGCTCAATGCCGGGACAGCTGGCTGAAGCTTTCTTT
.	14	TRBV12-3/TRBV12-4	TRBJ2-5	.	CASSLLLIQETQYF	TGTGCCAGCAGTTTACTGCTCATCCAAGAGACCCAGTACTTC
.	15	TRBV6-1	TRBJ2-5	.	CASSESMVGFETQYF	TGTGCCAGCAGTGAAAGTATGGTGGGGTTTGAGACCCAGTACTTC
.	15	TRBV5-6	TRBJ2-7	many	CASSFGFGRSYEQYF	TGTGCCAGCAGCTTCGGTTTCGGGCGATCCTACGAGCAGTACTTC
.	15	TRBV5-1	TRBJ2-3	many	CASSYGRGMADTQYF	TGCGCCAGCAGCTATGGACGGGGAATGGCGGATACGCAGTATTTT
TRBD2	16	TRBV6-1	TRBJ2-2	many	CASSPLGAGDIGELFF	TGTGCCAGCAGTCCCCTCGGGGCGGGAGATATCGGGGAGCTGTTTTTT
TRBD1	14	TRBV12-3/TRBV12-4	TRBJ2-7	many	CASSAQGALDEQYF	TGTGCCAGCAGCGCACAGGGGGCTTTAGACGAGCAGTACTTC
.	15	TRBV7-8	TRBJ2-1	many	CASSLGQGKGNEQFF	TGTGCCAGCAGCTTAGGGCAGGGCAAAGGGAATGAGCAGTTCTTC
.	12	TRBV20-1	TRBJ2-1	few	CSALPGLNEQFF	TGCAGTGCACTACCGGGACTCAATGAGCAGTTCTTC
.	15	TRBV27	TRBJ2-2	.	CASSPLGRHTGELFF	TGTGCCAGCTCCCCGCTAGGACGGCACACCGGGGAGCTGTTTTTT
.	13	TRBV21-1	TRBJ2-1	few	CASSTGTDNEQFF	TGTGCCAGCAGCACTGGGACGGACAATGAGCAGTTCTTC
TRBD1	14	TRBV7-9	TRBJ2-7	many	CASSWDRGFDEQYF	TGTGCCAGCAGCTGGGACAGGGGGTTCGACGAGCAGTACTTC
.	14	TRBV6-2/TRBV6-3	TRBJ2-1	few	CASSVPKANNEQFF	TGTGCCAGCAGTGTACCCAAAGCGAACAATGAGCAGTTCTTC
TRBD2	12	TRBV10-3	TRBJ2-1	.	CAIRATSGKQFF	TGTGCCATCCGGGCGACTAGCGGGAAGCAGTTCTTC
.	13	TRBV29-1	TRBJ2-2	.	CSVDQDVAGELFF	TGCAGCGTTGACCAGGATGTGGCCGGGGAGCTGTTTTTT
.	14	TRBV7-6	TRBJ2-7	.	CASSLSTDHYEQYF	TGTGCCAGCAGCTTATCGACAGACCACTACGAGCAGTACTTC
.	14	TRBV6-1	TRBJ1-4	.	CATQTPLTNEKLFF	TGTGCCACCCAAACTCCACTTACTAATGAAAAACTGTTTTTT
.	14	TRBV6-5	TRBJ2-7	few	CASVLRVGAYEQYF	TGTGCCAGCGTACTCAGGGTTGGTGCCTACGAGCAGTACTTC
TRBD2	17	TRBV4-3	TRBJ2-1	.	CASSQEFASGSFDEQFF	TGCGCCAGCAGCCAAGAGTTCGCTAGCGGGAGCTTCGATGAGCAGTTCTTC
.	14	TRBV5-1	TRBJ2-7	.	CASSLRSATYEQYF	TGCGCCAGCAGCTTGAGGTCTGCGACCTACGAGCAGTACTTC
.	15	TRBV12-3/TRBV12-4	TRBJ2-1	few	CASSFGVGVYNEQFF	TGTGCCAGCAGTTTCGGTGTCGGTGTCTACAATGAGCAGTTCTTC
.	15	TRBV4-1	TRBJ2-2	.	CASSQAGRETGELFF	TGCGCCAGCAGCCAAGCCGGTAGGGAGACCGGGGAGCTGTTTTTT
.	13	TRBV24-1	TRBJ2-5	few	CATSEGSQETQYF	TGTGCCACCAGTGAGGGGTCACAAGAGACCCAGTACTTC
TRBD1	14	TRBV2	TRBJ1-5	.	CASSERGQNQPQHF	TGTGCCAGCAGTGAAAGGGGACAGAATCAGCCCCAGCATTTT
.	15	TRBV27	TRBJ2-7	.	CASSVRQARSYEQYF	TGTGCCAGCAGTGTAAGACAGGCCCGCTCCTACGAGCAGTACTTC
TRBD1	14	TRBV20-1	TRBJ1-1	.	CSARWGQGYTEAFF	TGCAGTGCTAGGTGGGGACAGGGGTACACTGAAGCTTTCTTT
.	14	TRBV11-3	TRBJ2-3	.	CASSIYTSTDTQYF	TGTGCCAGCAGCATCTACACTAGCACAGATACGCAGTATTTT
.	18	TRBV5-1	TRBJ2-7	.	CASSTTGTHKRGFYEQYF	TGCGCCAGCAGCACCACCGGGACCCACAAGAGGGGTTTCTACGAGCAGTACTTC
.	16	TRBV7-8	TRBJ2-7	.	CASSPRPRGKAYEQYF	TGTGCCAGCAGCCCAAGACCACGGGGGAAAGCCTACGAGCAGTACTTC
.	15	TRBV5-1	TRBJ2-1	few	CASSQQGGSYNEQFF	TGCGCCAGCAGTCAACAGGGTGGCTCCTACAATGAGCAGTTCTTC
TRBD2	13	TRBV5-6	TRBJ2-7	many	CASSFGGTYEQYF	TGTGCCAGCAGTTTCGGGGGGACCTACGAGCAGTACTTC
.	14	TRBV4-3	TRBJ1-1	.	CASSQDGGATEAFF	TGCGCCAGCAGCCAAGACGGCGGGGCCACTGAAGCTTTCTTT
TRBD1	15	TRBV5-1	TRBJ1-2	.	CASSFGGTGGDGYTF	TGCGCCAGCAGCTTTGGGGGGACAGGGGGTGATGGCTACACCTTC
.	13	TRBV2	TRBJ2-3	.	CASSGDDRDTQYF	TGTGCCAGCAGCGGGGATGACCGGGATACGCAGTATTTT
TRBD1	16	TRBV12-3/TRBV12-4	TRBJ2-1	.	CASSPSGTGYYNEQFF	TGTGCCAGCAGTCCTTCCGGGACAGGGTACTACAATGAGCAGTTCTTC
TRBD1	12	TRBV20-1	TRBJ1-2	many	CSASRTGPGYTF	TGCAGTGCTAGTCGGACAGGGCCTGGCTACACCTTC
TRBD1	15	TRBV5-4	TRBJ2-1	.	CASSWDSPSYNEQFF	TGTGCCAGCAGTTGGGACAGCCCCTCCTACAATGAGCAGTTCTTC
.	15	TRBV27	TRBJ2-7	many	CASSLSAQGRGEQYF	TGTGCCAGCAGTTTATCGGCCCAGGGTCGGGGCGAGCAGTACTTC
.	10	TRBV6-6	TRBJ2-5	.	CASSAETQYF	TGTGCCAGCAGTGCTGAGACCCAGTACTTC
TRBD1	17	TRBV5-1	TRBJ2-5	many	CASSFGQGRRSQETQYF	TGCGCCAGCAGCTTTGGACAGGGCCGAAGATCCCAAGAGACCCAGTACTTC
.	13	TRBV24-1	TRBJ1-2	many	CATQVLANYGYTF	TGTGCCACCCAGGTCCTGGCTAACTATGGCTACACCTTC
.	13	TRBV11-2	TRBJ2-1	many	CASSLEGQGEQFF	TGTGCCAGCAGCTTAGAGGGGCAGGGTGAGCAGTTCTTC
TRBD2	16	TRBV5-1	TRBJ2-1	.	CASSLEASGGDNEQFF	TGCGCCAGCAGCTTGGAAGCTAGCGGGGGGGACAATGAGCAGTTCTTC
.	14	TRBV20-1	TRBJ2-1	few	CSANPAPIYNEQFF	TGCAGTGCTAACCCCGCACCAATATACAATGAGCAGTTCTTC
.	13	TRBV20-1	TRBJ1-3	.	CSARESTGNTIYF	TGCAGTGCTAGAGAATCCACTGGGAACACCATATATTTT
.	14	TRBV2	TRBJ1-2	many	CASSPILLVYGYTF	TGTGCCAGCAGTCCGATCCTATTAGTCTATGGCTACACCTTC
TRBD1	15	TRBV12-3/TRBV12-4	TRBJ2-1	many	CASSKRGGGKNEQFF	TGTGCCAGCAGTAAGCGAGGGGGCGGAAAAAATGAGCAGTTCTTC
.	14	TRBV6-5	TRBJ2-7	few	CASSYTGPSGEQYF	TGTGCCAGCAGTTATACAGGCCCGTCGGGGGAGCAGTACTTC
TRBD2	14	TRBV20-1	TRBJ2-3	.	CSASKASGEYTQYF	TGCAGTGCTAGCAAGGCTAGCGGGGAATATACGCAGTATTTT
TRBD2	16	TRBV20-1	TRBJ2-3	few	CSARETGGTSGDTQYF	TGCAGTGCTAGAGAGACGGGAGGAACCTCCGGGGATACGCAGTATTTT
TRBD2	16	TRBV20-1	TRBJ2-5	.	CSARGGTSGDQETQYF	TGCAGTGCTAGAGGTGGGACTAGCGGGGACCAAGAGACCCAGTACTTC
TRBD2	16	TRBV5-1	TRBJ2-1	.	CASRTSGGSTYNEQFF	TGCGCCAGCAGGACAAGCGGGGGGTCCACCTACAATGAGCAGTTCTTC
TRBD1	15	TRBV28	TRBJ1-1	.	CASSLPGQGNTEAFF	TGTGCCAGCAGTTTGCCCGGACAGGGAAACACTGAAGCTTTCTTT
TRBD2	14	TRBV7-2	TRBJ2-7	many	CASSLARDYYEQYF	TGTGCCAGCAGCTTAGCGCGGGACTACTACGAGCAGTACTTC
TRBD1	16	TRBV18	TRBJ1-5	.	CASSPPSDRGGQPQHF	TGTGCCAGCTCACCACCAAGCGACAGGGGCGGTCAGCCCCAGCATTTT
TRBD2	16	TRBV7-2	TRBJ2-5	.	CASSLGVLAGGETQYF	TGTGCCAGCAGCTTAGGAGTACTAGCGGGAGGAGAGACCCAGTACTTC